The source of this T cell receptor (beta chain) is a study of PD-1 blockade in classical Hodgkin lymphoma. As for the study in general: Patients were given intravenous nivolumab, 3 mg/kg, every 2 weeks.

Sequencing used immunoSEQ multiplex PCR; TCRdb keeps in-frame clones, though not all of them. The sample includes roughly 19,000 clones, less than 90% seen only once; the top ten take about 5%. A word on this clone: The antigen is not known.

Study-level results: Complete responders possessed baseline diversity comparable to newly diagnosed patients. Newly diagnosed patients reportedly had lower baseline TCR diversity than healthy donors.

The V end was cut by 7 bases, the J end by 0 bases, with 9 bases between. This CDR3 has 13 residues. The germline V gene has CDR1 SNHLY and CDR2 FYNNEI. Time point described: cycle 4 day 1 (C4D1), after five to seven weeks of nivolumab. In every patient, relapse followed autologous stem cell transplantation, while exposure to brentuximab vedotin differed. Thawed PBMCs supplied CD8+ T cells via magnetic negative selection. The study recorded best responses of complete response, partial response or progressive disease. The receptor was derived from a human donor with classical Hodgkin lymphoma. Specimen: CD8+ T cells from blood, collected before the fourth cycle of nivolumab. This chain uses TRBV2 with TRBJ2-5, with D hard to call. CDR3 residues: CASTRINQETQYF. The CDR3 coding sequence is TGTGCCAGCACGAGGATCAACCAAGAGACCCAGTACTTC.